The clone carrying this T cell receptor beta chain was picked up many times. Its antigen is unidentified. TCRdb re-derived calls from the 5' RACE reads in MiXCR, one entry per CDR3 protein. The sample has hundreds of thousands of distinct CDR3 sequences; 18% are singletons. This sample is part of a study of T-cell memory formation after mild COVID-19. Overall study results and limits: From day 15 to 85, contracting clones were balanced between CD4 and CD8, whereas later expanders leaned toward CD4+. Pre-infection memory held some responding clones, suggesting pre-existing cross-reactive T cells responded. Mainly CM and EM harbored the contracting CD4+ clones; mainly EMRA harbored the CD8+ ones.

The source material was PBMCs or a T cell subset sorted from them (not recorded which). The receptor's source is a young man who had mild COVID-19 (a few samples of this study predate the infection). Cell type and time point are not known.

This CDR3 is CASSLLAGGYNEQFF. In nucleotides, the CDR3 is TGTGCCAGCAGCCTACTAGCGGGGGGGTACAATGAGCAGTTCTTC. This chain uses TRBV7-9 with TRBJ2-1; TRBD2 agrees at 13 bases. Germline V gene sequence: CDR1 SEHNR, CDR2 FQNEAQ (reference sequence). The V segment lost 5 bases and the J segment 4 bases; nucleotides outside the gene matches: 2. This CDR3 has 15 residues.